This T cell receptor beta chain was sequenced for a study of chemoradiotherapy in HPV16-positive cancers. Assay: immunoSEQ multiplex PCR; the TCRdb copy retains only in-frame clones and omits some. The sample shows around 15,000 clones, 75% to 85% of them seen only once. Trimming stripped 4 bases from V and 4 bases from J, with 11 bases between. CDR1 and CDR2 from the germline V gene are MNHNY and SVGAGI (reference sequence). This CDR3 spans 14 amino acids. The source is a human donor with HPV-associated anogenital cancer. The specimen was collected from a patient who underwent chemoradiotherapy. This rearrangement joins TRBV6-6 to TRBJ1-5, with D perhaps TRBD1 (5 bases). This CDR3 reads CASSFTGQNQPQHF. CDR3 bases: TGTGCCAGCAGTTTTACAGGTCAGAATCAGCCCCAGCATTTT.